This T cell receptor (beta chain) derives from a study of blood T cells in healthy people across ages. Primers used in a second PCR of roughly 6 to 12 cycles were a sample-barcoded 5' primer and a J-beta primer mix. TCRdb re-called the 5' RACE reads through MiXCR, storing one row per CDR3 protein. This sample has fewer than 800,000 distinct CDR3 sequences; around 25% occur once, and the top ten carry around 9.2%. The CDR3 is made up of 15 amino acids. V lost 2 bases to trimming and J lost 1 base; unmatched junction nucleotides: 3. The germline V gene has CDR1 SGDLS and CDR2 YYNGEE. These data also formed part of another study, on T cells of mothers and their children.

The receptor was isolated from a boy aged 10-17 years in good health. The chain joins TRBV9 to TRBJ2-1; 7 bases are shared with TRBD2. Sequencing was carried out using blood. The CDR3 region is CASSVLADSYNEQFF. CDR3 coding DNA: TGTGCCAGCAGCGTTCTAGCGGATTCCTACAATGAGCAGTTCTTC.